This TCR beta chain was sequenced in a study of beta chain features in type 1 diabetes. Markers CD45RO/CCR7/CD25/CD127/CD95/CD27 served to sort CD4+ naive, central memory, regulatory and stem cell-like memory cells. In the case of this clone: Its antigen remains unidentified.

Expressed TCRB transcripts were sequenced because the entire RNA isolate underwent reverse transcription. The data were produced by immunoSEQ multiplex PCR, yet TCRdb's version contains in-frame clones alone and is incomplete. The data hold around 150,000 clones, with roughly 60% observed a single time. General study results and limits: cDNA-based reads could over-represent cells with high TCR expression. Type 1 diabetes patients had TCRB CDR3s that were shorter (moderately but significantly so) in all four CD4+ subsets. In the patient group, naive, central memory and Treg TCRB repertoires seemed more alike than in the healthy donor group.

Germline CDR1 and CDR2: MGHRA and YSYEKL. The CDR3 is made up of 16 amino acids. The trim removed 4 bases at V and 5 bases at J, leaving 10 bases unmatched. This sequence originates from a young man with type 1 diabetes. V gene TRBV4-1 combines with J gene TRBJ2-5, with TRBD1 matching over 10 bases. Sample: naive CD4+ T cells from blood. The CDR3 loop reads CASSPGQGQVQETQYF. Here the CDR3 DNA reads TGCGCCAGCAGCCCGGGACAGGGGCAAGTACAGGAGACCCAGTACTTC.